This TCR beta chain was retrieved from a study of blood T cell repertoires in COVID-19. Study-level information: Acute-phase and convalescent COVID-19 samples originated in the United States, Italy and Spain. The analysed material was cDNA or gDNA that came from T cells, B-cell-depleted T cells, or PBMCs.

V was pared by 7 bases and J by 3 bases, with 11 bases of the junction left unmatched. This CDR3 region has 15 residues. Germline CDR1 and CDR2: MNHEY and SVGAGI. Authors' processing steps: Reference gene primer amplification gave estimated nucleated cell counts. TCRdb keeps only in-frame clones here, not all; method: immunoSEQ multiplex PCR. The V and J calls and the clone size are those of that table, but D and trimming were determined from the DNA. The data hold 130,000 to 150,000 clones, with approximately 80% observed a single time. Sequenced input: peripheral blood. The chain recombines TRBV6-5 with TRBJ1-2, with 7 bases identical to TRBD1. This clonotype was sampled from a human donor in a cohort sampled during active COVID-19. The CDR3 loop is CASTLQPGQHYGYTF. The CDR3 nucleotides are TGTGCCAGCACTTTGCAACCGGGACAGCACTATGGCTACACCTTC.